A single sample is the source of the 19 T cell receptor beta chains below, sequenced in a study of CD8 T cells in ankylosing spondylitis. Study-level results: Seemingly characteristic of ankylosing spondylitis blood was a TCR beta motif consisting of roughly 8 highly homologous variants.

Using its own MiXCR run on the 5' RACE reads, TCRdb lists one record per CDR3 protein. This repertoire shows roughly 440,000 distinct CDR3 sequences, 17% found once; its top ten account for approximately 0.97%. The antigens for these receptors are not known. The specimen sequenced was blood, either unsorted or a sorted T cell fraction (not recorded which). The source of these receptors is a male donor with ankylosing spondylitis.

The V call is TRBV12-3 or TRBV12-4, the J call TRBJ1-4, with D tentatively TRBD1 (6 bases). This CDR3 spans 15 amino acids. V lost 6 bases and J 0 bases, leaving 11 bases between the germline ends. CDR3 DNA sequence: TGTGCCAGCAGCCCCGGACAGACAACTAATGAAAAACTGTTTTTT. Protein: CASSPGQTTNEKLFF.

The chain carries TRBV5-1 and TRBJ2-1; no firm D call. CDR3 length: 16 amino acids. Trimming removed 4 bases from V and 0 bases from J, with 14 bases in between. Germline V lookup: CDR1 SGHRS, CDR2 YFSETQ. CDR3 nucleotides: TGCGCCAGCAGCATAACGCCAGGTAGCTCCTACAATGAGCAGTTCTTC. Protein product: CASSITPGSSYNEQFF. The full variable domain, completed using reference TRBV5-1 and TRBJ2-1, is KAGVTQTPRYLIKTRGQQVTLSCSPISGHRSVSWYQQTPGQGLQFLFEYFSETQRNKGNFPGRFSGRQFSNSRSEMNVSTLELGDSALYLCASSITPGSSYNEQFFGPGTRLTVL.

This clonotype was seen a handful of times. The chain carries TRBV11-2 and TRBJ2-5, with TRBD2 as a possible D gene (5 bases). Germline loops: CDR1 SGHAT, CDR2 FQNNGV. The CDR3 has 14 residues. The ends were cut back, 1 base at V and 5 bases at J, with 11 bases in the middle. DNA of the CDR3: TGTGCCAGCAGCTTAGCCCCCGGGGTGGAGACCCAGTACTTC. It is translated as CASSLAPGVETQYF.

The V call is TRBV6-2 or TRBV6-3, the J call TRBJ2-2; no clear D. The V and J ends lost 4 bases and 1 base respectively, with 7 bases between them. The CDR3 contains 14 residues. Germline assignment: CDR1 MNHEY and CDR2 SVGEGT. CDR3 protein: CASSSPGNTGELFF. The CDR3 DNA follows: TGTGCCAGCAGTTCTCCAGGGAACACCGGGGAGCTGTTTTTT.

In its sample, this clonotype was seen many times. V is TRBV4-1 and J is TRBJ1-6, with D possibly matching TRBD1 (6 bases). CDR1 is MGHRA and CDR2 is YSYEKL in the germline V gene. The CDR3 has 14 residues. V shed 6 bases and J shed 10 bases, with 16 bases lying between them. CDR3 region: CASSLEGVVSPLHF. In DNA, the CDR3 is TGCGCCAGCAGTTTAGAGGGGGTTGTCTCACCCCTCCACTTT.

This clonotype turned up a few times. The rearrangement joins TRBV20-1 to TRBJ1-1; D remains ambiguous. The CDR3 covers 14 residues. Germline CDR1 DFQATT, CDR2 SNEGSKA (reference sequence). V was clipped by 3 bases and J by 4 bases, with 15 bases between them. The CDR3 loop reads CSARSSSGVTEAFF. The CDR3 coding sequence is TGCAGTGCTAGGTCGTCCAGCGGGGTCACTGAAGCTTTCTTT.

This clonotype appeared a few times. The chain couples TRBV18 to TRBJ2-3; D uncertain. V lost 3 bases and J lost 5, with 9 bases in between. The germline V gene encodes CDR1 KGHSH and CDR2 LQKENI. This CDR3 spans 13 amino acids. The CDR3 DNA is TGTGCCAGCTCACCCGGGTCCGGAGATACGCAGTATTTT. Its translation: CASSPGSGDTQYF.

Ten or more counts support this clonotype. The chain carries TRBV5-1 and TRBJ1-1, with D unresolved. Trimming removed 0 bases from V and 4 bases from J, with 13 bases in between. The CDR3 is 15 residues long. From germline, CDR1 is SGHRS and CDR2 YFSETQ. The CDR3 protein is CASSLAHRDGTEAFF. The CDR3 DNA sequence: TGCGCCAGCAGCTTGGCCCACCGTGACGGCACTGAAGCTTTCTTT.

The rearrangement uses TRBV5-1 and TRBJ2-7; D perhaps matches TRBD1 (5 bases). Germline CDR1 and CDR2: SGHRS and YFSETQ. CDR3 length equals 14 residues. V was shortened by 5 bases and J by 0 bases, with 12 bases between the two germline ends. CDR3 bases: TGCGCCAGCAGTACAGGCTCGAGCTCCTACGAGCAGTACTTC. Translated, it gives CASSTGSSSYEQYF.

The chain is built from TRBV5-1 and TRBJ1-3; D is undetermined. The CDR3 is 15 residues long. V was pared by 2 bases and J by 4 bases, with 13 bases between. From germline, CDR1 is SGHRS and CDR2 YFSETQ. The DNA for the CDR3 is TGCGCCAGCAGCTTACCGTCGACCTTGGGAAACACCATATATTTT. Translation: CASSLPSTLGNTIYF.

This clonotype was seen only a few times. This chain links TRBV18 with TRBJ2-7, with D tentatively TRBD1 or TRBD2 (5 bases each). Germline CDR1 is KGHSH and CDR2 is LQKENI. CDR3 length: 16 amino acids. V was trimmed by 3 bases and J by 6 bases, leaving 21 bases between them. The CDR3: CASSPVGARAVGEQYF. DNA for the CDR3: TGTGCCAGCTCACCGGTCGGGGCTAGAGCGGTAGGCGAGCAGTACTTC.

This clonotype has just a few counts. J is TRBJ2-5 and V is TRBV6-1, with D unclear. Germline V gene lookup returns CDR1 MNHNS and CDR2 SASEGT. Trimming took off 7 bases at V and 0 bases at J, with 15 bases between the two ends. This CDR3 has 15 amino acids. CDR3 bases: TGTGCCAGCACTCCCGCCGGGCCCTACCAAGAGACCCAGTACTTC. It encodes CASTPAGPYQETQYF.

The chain uses TRBV11-1 and TRBJ2-5; D gene uncertain. CDR1 is SGHAT and CDR2 is FQDESV in the germline V gene (reference sequence). V was clipped by 3 bases and J by 5 bases, with 10 bases between them. The CDR3 runs 13 residues. The CDR3 region is CASSLRFRETQYF. DNA of the CDR3: TGTGCCAGCAGCTTGAGGTTCAGGGAGACCCAGTACTTC. Using reference TRBV11-1 and TRBJ2-5 for the parts outside the CDR3, the full variable domain is EAEVAQSPRYKITEKSQAVAFWCDPISGHATLYWYRQILGQGPELLVQFQDESVVDDSQLPKDRFSAERLKGVDSTLKIQPAELGDSAMYLCASSLRFRETQYFGPGTRLLVL.

J is TRBJ2-7 and V is TRBV6-2 or TRBV6-3; TRBD2 might be the D (7 bases). Trimming removed 10 bases at V and 3 bases at J, with 22 bases between. Germline CDR1 and CDR2: MNHEY and SVGEGT. The CDR3 covers 15 residues. This chain's CDR3 is CATAPGASGYYEQYF. CDR3 coding DNA: TGTGCCACCGCCCCAGGGGCTAGCGGATACTACGAGCAGTACTTC.

The chain couples TRBV7-2 to TRBJ2-2; D gene unclear. Germline V gene sequence: CDR1 SGHTA, CDR2 FQGNSA. Trimming removed 7 bases at V and 5 bases at J, with 17 bases between. The CDR3 is 15 amino acids. CDR3 residues: CASTPVVGLTGELFF. As DNA, the CDR3 is TGTGCCAGCACCCCCGTGGTGGGCCTTACCGGGGAGCTGTTTTTT.

This clonotype was counted only a few times. The chain carries TRBV5-1 and TRBJ1-2, with TRBD1 matching 8 bases. The CDR3 consists of 15 residues. The ends lost 4 bases at V and 3 bases at J; junction bases unmatched: 8. Looked up from germline, CDR1 is SGHRS and CDR2 is YFSETQ. The CDR3 is CASSGGQGWDYGYTF. CDR3 in DNA: TGCGCCAGCAGCGGAGGACAGGGTTGGGACTATGGCTACACCTTC.

This clonotype was detected a few times. The chain employs TRBV7-3 and TRBJ2-3; 9 positions agree with TRBD2. Losses at the gene ends were 3 bases for V and 2 bases for J; bases not matched to a gene: 9. The length of the CDR3 is 17 residues. The germline V gene has CDR1 SGHTA and CDR2 FQGTGA. CDR3 sequence (DNA): TGTGCCAGCAGCTTCCTATCCGGCGGGGGGGTCACAGATACGCAGTATTTT. Protein sequence: CASSFLSGGGVTDTQYF. The full variable domain, in which reference TRBV7-3 and TRBJ2-3 provide the parts outside the CDR3, is GAGVSQTPSNKVTEKGKYVELRCDPISGHTALYWYRQSLGQGPEFLIYFQGTGAADDSGLPNDRFFAVRPEGSVSTLKIQRTERGDSAVYLCASSFLSGGGVTDTQYFGPGTRLTVL.

This rearrangement joins TRBV9 to TRBJ2-1; TRBD2 might be the D (6 bases). The CDR3 spans 14 residues. CDR1 and CDR2 from the germline V gene are SGDLS and YYNGEE. V was trimmed by 4 bases and J by 7 bases, leaving 15 bases between them. CDR3: CASSLGTPGNEQFF. The CDR3 region has the DNA TGTGCCAGCAGCCTCGGGACTCCGGGTAATGAGCAGTTCTTC.

This clonotype was seen only a few times. The chain uses TRBV6-1 and TRBJ1-5; D gene unclear. The CDR3 runs 14 residues. Trimming took 6 bases from V and 2 from J, leaving 11 bases between them. Germline V gene sequence: CDR1 MNHNS, CDR2 SASEGT. CDR3 amino acids: CASSPAGGNQPQHF. The DNA of the CDR3 is TGTGCCAGCAGCCCCGCGGGAGGCAATCAGCCCCAGCATTTT.